This T cell receptor beta chain appears in the sequencing data of a study of blood T cell repertoires in COVID-19. As for the study in general: COVID-19 samples from acute and convalescent phases originated in the United States, Italy and Spain. Nucleic acid was either cDNA or gDNA, and it came from T cells, B-cell-depleted T cells, or PBMCs.

Original data processing: Reference gene primer amplification gave estimated nucleated cell counts. TCRdb's copy holds only in-frame clones and misses some; the assay was immunoSEQ multiplex PCR. For V, J and clone size, that table is used; D and trimming come from the DNA. Among approximately 150,000 clones listed, approximately 79% were seen once. Input material: peripheral blood. The sequence was obtained from a man aged 45 to 65 with active or convalescent COVID-19.

CDR3 region: CASSPGQGKGETQYF. The CDR3 nucleotides are TGTGCCAGCAGCCCGGGCCAGGGGAAGGGAGAGACCCAGTACTTC. The gene calls are TRBV5-4 and TRBJ2-5; weak D call: TRBD1 (6 bases). V lost 4 bases to trimming and J lost 4 bases, with 17 bases between them. The V gene's germline CDR1 is SGHNT and CDR2 YYREEE (reference sequence). The CDR3 runs to 15 residues.